The 23 T cell receptor beta chains reported below all come from one sample, sequenced in a study of blood T cell repertoires in COVID-19. The assay was immunoSEQ multiplex PCR, and TCRdb's table has in-frame clones only and misses some. The data contain 100,000 to 120,000 clones, about 85% of them singletons. Sequencing used peripheral blood. These receptors came from a man aged 40-49 years with acute or convalescent COVID-19.

The chain combines TRBV15 with TRBJ1-5; D is possibly TRBD1 (6 bases). The V end lost 1 base, the J end lost 0 bases, and 7 bases lay between the germline ends. The CDR3 covers 15 residues. From germline, CDR1 is LNHNV and CDR2 YYDKDF (reference sequence). The CDR3, as DNA: TGTGCCACCAGCAGAGCAGGGGATAGCAATCAGCCCCAGCATTTT. Translation gives CATSRAGDSNQPQHF.

CDR3 sequence (DNA): TGTGCCAGCAGTTTCGGTCCATCACCCCTCCACTTT. Amino acid sequence: CASSFGPSPLHF. The rearrangement joins TRBV12-3 or TRBV12-4 to TRBJ1-6; no reliable D call. The ends were cut back, 3 bases at V and 10 bases at J, with 7 bases in the middle. This CDR3 contains 12 residues.

V usage is TRBV19 and J usage is TRBJ2-7, with 9 bases matching TRBD1. CDR3 length equals 13 residues. Germline CDR1 and CDR2: LNHDA and SQIVND (reference sequence). Trimming removed 4 bases from V and 5 bases from J; junction bases left unmatched: 3. The CDR3 coding sequence is TGTGCCAGTAGTACCGACAGGGGGGACGAGCAGTACTTC. Its protein product is CASSTDRGDEQYF. The variable domain in full, with the rest retrieved from reference TRBV19 and TRBJ2-7, is DGGITQSPKYLFRKEGQNVTLSCEQNLNHDAMYWYRQDPGQGLRLIYYSQIVNDFQKGDIAEGYSVSREKKESFPLTVTSAQKNPTAFYLCASSTDRGDEQYFGPGTRLTVT.

The chain combines TRBV24-1 with TRBJ2-5; TRBD1 aligns across 7 bases. Germline loops: CDR1 KGHDR, CDR2 SFDVKD. With V trimmed by 3 bases and J by 1 base, 4 bases remained unmatched. The CDR3 contains 15 residues. CDR3 in amino acids: CATSDRDRFQETQYF. CDR3 sequence (DNA): TGTGCCACCAGTGATCGGGACAGATTCCAAGAGACCCAGTACTTC.

The V gene is TRBV7-2, the J gene TRBJ2-7; 7 bases are shared with TRBD1. Trimming removed 4 bases from V and 3 bases from J; junction bases left unmatched: 9. CDR1 and CDR2 from the germline V gene are SGHTA and FQGNSA. The CDR3 covers 15 residues. The CDR3 DNA sequence: TGTGCCAGCAGCTGGACAGGTATGGATTTCTACGAGCAGTACTTC. It specifies CASSWTGMDFYEQYF.

The chain links TRBV13 to TRBJ2-1, with TRBD2 matching over 15 bases. V shed 4 bases and J 6 bases; nucleotides not matched to a gene: 10. CDR1 PRHDT and CDR2 FYEKMQ come from the germline V gene (reference sequence). This CDR3 is built from 18 residues. This chain's CDR3 is CASSSETGTSGGFNEQFF. The CDR3 nucleotides read TGTGCCAGCAGCTCCGAAACCGGGACTAGCGGGGGGTTCAATGAGCAGTTCTTC.

This sequence joins TRBV29-1 and TRBJ1-4; a possible D gene is TRBD1 (6 bases). The CDR3 length is 14 residues. Germline lookup yields CDR1 SQVTM and CDR2 ANQGSEA. Between the trimmed V and J ends, which lost 1 base and 10 bases, there was a span of 16 bases. The CDR3 region is CSVEAGQGRRKLFF. The CDR3 nucleotides read TGCAGCGTTGAAGCAGGGCAGGGGCGGAGAAAACTGTTTTTT.

The chain carries TRBV28 and TRBJ1-2; TRBD1 might be the D (5 bases). This CDR3 is 15 amino acids long. Germline V gene lookup returns CDR1 MDHEN and CDR2 SYDVKM. V dropped 2 bases and J dropped 5 bases, with 15 bases sitting between them. The CDR3 nucleotides read TGTGCCAGCAGTTTAAAGGGGCGCCATAGGTATGGCTACACCTTC. Translation: CASSLKGRHRYGYTF.

This chain links TRBV9 with TRBJ2-2; 8 bases map to TRBD1. The germline CDR1 and CDR2 sequences are SGDLS and YYNGEE. The CDR3 sequence is 16 residues long. V lost 3 bases to trimming and J lost 3 bases; unmatched junction nucleotides: 7. CDR3 DNA: TGTGCCAGCAGCGGGGTAGGACAGGGCTACACCGGGGAGCTGTTTTTT. This encodes CASSGVGQGYTGELFF.

The chain combines TRBV18 with TRBJ2-5, with 7 bases fitting TRBD1. CDR3 size: 14 residues. In germline, CDR1 is KGHSH, CDR2 LQKENI. V gave up 3 bases and J gave up 2 bases; unmatched junction bases: 3. CDR3 loop: CASSPGTDQETQYF. In DNA form, the CDR3 reads TGTGCCAGCTCACCTGGGACAGATCAAGAGACCCAGTACTTC.

The chain carries TRBV5-1 and TRBJ2-7; 9 nucleotides agree with TRBD1. V was clipped by 0 bases and J by 2 bases; unmatched bases: 6. In germline, CDR1 is SGHRS, CDR2 YFSETQ. The CDR3 extends over 16 amino acids. The CDR3 sequence: CASSLGWDRAPYEQYF. CDR3 in DNA: TGCGCCAGCAGCTTGGGATGGGACAGGGCCCCCTACGAGCAGTACTTC.

The rearrangement uses TRBV20-1 and TRBJ1-2, with TRBD1 as a possible D gene (6 bases). Germline V lookup: CDR1 DFQATT, CDR2 SNEGSKA (reference sequence). V was shortened by 4 bases and J by 0 bases, with 12 bases between the two germline ends. The CDR3 runs 14 residues. CDR3 bases: TGCAGTGCTATTGAGACAGGCACTAACTATGGCTACACCTTC. Translated: CSAIETGTNYGYTF.

This rearrangement joins TRBV6-1 to TRBJ1-2; 9 nucleotides match TRBD1. The CDR3 has 17 residues. Germline V gives CDR1 MNHNS, CDR2 SASEGT. Germline trimming cut 4 bases from V and 2 bases from J; bases unmatched to any gene: 11. The CDR3 here is CASSGYRGREINYGYTF. The CDR3 nucleotides read TGTGCCAGCAGTGGCTACAGGGGGCGCGAGATAAACTATGGCTACACCTTC.

The V call is TRBV12-3 or TRBV12-4, the J call TRBJ1-2; 8 bases line up with TRBD1. CDR3 length: 13 residues. V gave up 6 bases and J gave up 6 bases; unmatched junction bases: 6. The CDR3 DNA reads TGTGCCAGCAGATTACAGGGGGAAGATGGCTACACCTTC. This gives the protein CASRLQGEDGYTF.

The rearrangement uses TRBV6-5 and TRBJ2-7; possibly TRBD1 for D (6 bases). In germline, CDR1 is MNHEY, CDR2 SVGAGI. The CDR3 is 12 amino acids. V dropped 6 bases and J dropped 5 bases, with 11 bases sitting between them. The CDR3 protein is CASRDSSDEQYF. DNA of the CDR3: TGTGCCAGCAGGGACAGTAGCGACGAGCAGTACTTC.

CDR3 DNA sequence: TGTGCCAGCACCTCGTACAGGGACGAGCAGTACTTC. This gives the protein CASTSYRDEQYF. This chain uses TRBV27 with TRBJ2-7, with D maybe TRBD1 (6 bases). V lost 7 bases, J lost 5 bases, and 12 bases lay in between. The length of the CDR3 is 12 residues. Germline assignment: CDR1 MNHEY and CDR2 SMNVEV (reference sequence).

The chain employs TRBV7-9 and TRBJ2-2; a weak D match, TRBD1 (6 bases). Trimming took 3 bases from V and 1 from J, leaving 12 bases between them. The germline V gene has CDR1 SEHNR and CDR2 FQNEAQ (reference sequence). The CDR3 spans 16 residues. This CDR3 reads CASSFLRGLNTGELFF. CDR3 DNA sequence: TGTGCCAGCAGCTTTCTCAGGGGCCTGAACACCGGGGAGCTGTTTTTT.

The rearrangement links TRBV4-1 to TRBJ1-3; D is undetermined. The CDR3 is made up of 17 amino acids. Germline-derived CDR1 and CDR2 are MGHRA and YSYEKL. V lost 4 bases to trimming and J lost 0 bases, with 16 bases between them. The DNA for the CDR3 is TGCGCCAGCAGCCGCACAGAGACCCGGGGCTCTGGAAACACCATATATTTT. This codes for CASSRTETRGSGNTIYF.

This chain joins TRBV12-3 or TRBV12-4 and TRBJ1-5; D is perhaps TRBD1 (5 bases). The CDR3 is 13 residues long. V was clipped by 7 bases and J by 8 bases, with 15 bases between them. CDR3 sequence: CASTLGGVEPQHF. The DNA of the CDR3 is TGTGCCAGCACCCTGGGGGGGGTGGAGCCCCAGCATTTT.

This clone showed up just once. The chain couples TRBV24-1 to TRBJ2-1, with TRBD1 matching 11 bases. The CDR3 has 16 amino acids. Germline V gene sequence: CDR1 KGHDR, CDR2 SFDVKD. Trimming took 3 bases from V and 8 from J; bases not matched to a gene: 8. The CDR3: CATSDPWTGGIDEQFF. In nucleotides, the CDR3 is TGTGCCACCAGTGATCCCTGGACAGGGGGCATCGATGAGCAGTTCTTC.

This clone was seen a handful of times. The chain has TRBV7-9 and TRBJ2-1, with D maybe TRBD1 (5 bases). Trimming pared 7 bases from V and 0 bases from J, leaving 13 bases between. This CDR3 is 15 amino acids long. Germline V gene data show CDR1 as SEHNR and CDR2 as FQNEAQ (reference sequence). The CDR3 nucleotides read TGTGCCAGCACCCAAGGGGCCAACTCCTACAATGAGCAGTTCTTC. This sequence encodes CASTQGANSYNEQFF.

This chain uses TRBV7-2 with TRBJ1-4, with D possibly matching TRBD1 (5 bases). The CDR3 extends over 14 amino acids. The germline gives CDR1 SGHTA, CDR2 FQGNSA. Trimming shortened V by 3 bases and J by 7 bases, and 12 bases separated the two germline ends. CDR3 nucleotide sequence: TGTGCCAGCAGCTTCCGGGGGTTCGGTGAAAAACTGTTTTTT. This translates into CASSFRGFGEKLFF.

This clone came up a few times. The chain recombines TRBV9 with TRBJ1-1, with TRBD1 as a possible D gene (6 bases). The germline CDR1 and CDR2 sequences are SGDLS and YYNGEE. V was pared by 0 bases and J by 1 base, with 10 bases between. This CDR3 region has 15 residues. For the CDR3, the DNA is TGTGCCAGCAGCGTAGCCCGAGGGGGGAACACTGAAGCTTTCTTT. This encodes CASSVARGGNTEAFF.